This T cell receptor beta chain was identified in a study of cytomegalovirus exposure and HLA in healthy donors. Primers: 60 Vbeta forward and 13 Jbeta reverse. Authors' methods: An analysis performed later counted 74 million or so unique TCR beta chains (roughly 11 million of them shared). Generated by immunoSEQ multiplex PCR, the TCRdb table keeps only in-frame clones and is missing some. V, J and clone size are taken as reported in that table, and D and trimming were inferred from the DNA itself. The top ten clones hold about 0.23% of a sample with fewer than 250,000 clones, 70% to 80% of them seen once. With respect to this clone: The antigen is unknown.

Germline-derived CDR1 and CDR2 are SQVTM and ANQGSEA. CDR3 length: 13 residues. V was clipped by 6 bases and J by 1 base; unmatched bases: 4. Regarding the study as a whole: An assumption of roughly uniform sequencing depth across donors underlay the presence/absence analyses. TCR sequences were mostly rare, though some public TCRs occurred in many donors.

The chain combines TRBV29-1 with TRBJ2-7; 9 nucleotides match TRBD1. The receptor's source is a girl aged 2 to 10 in good health and CMV-seronegative. Sequencing was done on a sample of PBMCs. CDR3 coding DNA: TGCAGCGTGAGGACAGGGGAATCCTACGAGCAGTACTTC. It is translated as CSVRTGESYEQYF.